This T cell receptor beta chain was captured in a study of OX40 agonist ivuxolimab in advanced cancers. Study-wide context: Patients were infused with ivuxolimab every 2 weeks at 0.01 to 10 mg/kg.

Produced via immunoSEQ multiplex PCR; TCRdb's table is partial and in-frame only. The table has roughly 110,000 clones, more than 85% seen once. Findings and caveats of the study: In the 0.1-3.0 mg/kg groups, partial responders showed among the lowest expansion. Dose levels from 0.1 to 3.0 mg/kg saw CD4+ and CD8+ blood T cells expand clonally by week 6. Expanded clones were, on average, more numerous in CD8+ T cells than in CD4+.

This clone was seen more than once but under ten times. The antigen is unknown. The source was CD4+ or CD8+ T cells sorted from blood, collected in a trial of the OX40 agonist ivuxolimab. The receptor was isolated from an adult with an advanced solid tumor such as melanoma, head and neck, liver or kidney cancer.

The CDR3 spells CSVLPLQGRTEAFF. In DNA form, the CDR3 reads TGCAGCGTTCTACCCCTACAGGGAAGGACTGAAGCTTTCTTT. The rearrangement joins TRBV29-1 to TRBJ1-1; D might be TRBD1 (6 bases). The CDR3 covers 14 residues. Germline V gene lookup returns CDR1 SQVTM and CDR2 ANQGSEA. V lost 5 bases to trimming and J lost 5 bases, with 18 bases between them.